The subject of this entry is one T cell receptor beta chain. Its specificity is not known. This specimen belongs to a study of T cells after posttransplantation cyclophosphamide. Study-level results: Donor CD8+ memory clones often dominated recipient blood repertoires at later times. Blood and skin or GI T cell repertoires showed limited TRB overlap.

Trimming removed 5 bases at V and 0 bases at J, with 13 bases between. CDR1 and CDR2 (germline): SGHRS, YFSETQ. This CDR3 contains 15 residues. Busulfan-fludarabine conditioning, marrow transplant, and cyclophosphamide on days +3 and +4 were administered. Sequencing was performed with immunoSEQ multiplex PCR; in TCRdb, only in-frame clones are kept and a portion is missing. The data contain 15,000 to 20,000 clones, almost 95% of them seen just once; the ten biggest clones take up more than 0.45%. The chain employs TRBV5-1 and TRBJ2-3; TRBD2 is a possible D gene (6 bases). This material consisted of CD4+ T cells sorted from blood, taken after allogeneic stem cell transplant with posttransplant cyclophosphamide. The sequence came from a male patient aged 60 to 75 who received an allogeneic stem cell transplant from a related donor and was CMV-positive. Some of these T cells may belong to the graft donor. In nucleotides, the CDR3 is TGCGCCAGCAGTTTCGGCGGGATAAGCACAGATACGCAGTATTTT. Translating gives CASSFGGISTDTQYF.